This T cell receptor beta chain was identified in a study of blood T cell repertoires in COVID-19. Turning to the study itself: T cells, B-cell-depleted T cells, or PBMCs supplied cDNA or gDNA.

Method: immunoSEQ multiplex PCR; TCRdb's copy keeps in-frame clones and lacks some. The sample holds about 240,000 clones, 75% to 90% seen once. Self-reported history from a screening survey and questionnaire set each donor's cohort. The V gene's germline CDR1 is SGHNT and CDR2 YYREEE (reference sequence). Trimming removed 3 bases at V and 6 bases at J, with 18 bases between. This CDR3 region has 16 residues. This TCR was sampled from a woman in her twenties or thirties who had recovered from COVID-19. The sequenced material came from PBMCs or T cells enriched from blood (not recorded which). The chain uses TRBV5-4 and TRBJ2-2; TRBD2 might be the D (6 bases). CDR3 residues: CASSSLTGEPAGELFF. CDR3 bases: TGTGCCAGCAGCTCATTAACGGGAGAACCGGCCGGGGAGCTGTTTTTT.